A selection of T cell receptor beta chains follows, all from one sample in a study of shared clonotypes between healthy human individuals. Clones were sequenced by immunoSEQ multiplex PCR, and TCRdb holds only the in-frame ones, with some missing. The sample lists about 2.2 million clones, just over 90% seen once, with roughly 1.8% in the top ten. Sequencing was performed on naive CD8+ T cells from PBMCs. The receptors here all came from a man aged 18 to 29 in good health. Some clones in this sample may be carry-over from other donors' samples. Each CDR3 is given with its conserved first and last residue. The D gene is left open where the match is weak. Clone size is stated in some rows and not others, as once, few, many or a class when expanded.

clone_size	v_call	d_call	j_call	cdr3_nt	cdr3_aa
few	TRBV13	-	TRBJ1-1	TGTGCCAGCAGCAAACGGGGGGCGAGGACTGAAGCTTTCTTT	CASSKRGARTEAFF
-	TRBV5-1	-	TRBJ1-3	TGCGCCAGCAGCTTGGAGGGCAGCTCTGGAAACACCATATATTTT	CASSLEGSSGNTIYF
-	TRBV19	-	TRBJ1-1	TGTGCCAGTAGTAACTTGAGGGATTACACGGGTGAAGCTTTCTTT	CASSNLRDYTGEAFF
-	TRBV12-5	TRBD2	TRBJ2-2	TGTGCTAGTGGTTTCTCCGCGGGGGTCGACACCGGGGAGCTGTTTTTT	CASGFSAGVDTGELFF
-	TRBV2	-	TRBJ1-5	TGTGCCAGCACCGAAGGGCGCAATCAGCCCCAGCATTTT	CASTEGRNQPQHF
-	TRBV9	TRBD2	TRBJ2-1	TGTGCCAGCAGCGACTATATAAATCCGGGACTAGCGAATTCCTACAATGAGCAGTTCTTC	CASSDYINPGLANSYNEQFF
-	TRBV21-1	-	TRBJ1-2	TGTGCCAGCAGCAAAGCAGGGGACAGCCACTATGGCTACACCTTC	CASSKAGDSHYGYTF
-	TRBV5-5	-	TRBJ2-7	TGTGCCAGCAGCTGGGAGATTGGCGGGTCGTCCGGCGAGCAGTACTTC	CASSWEIGGSSGEQYF
-	TRBV29-1	TRBD1	TRBJ2-7	TGCAGCGTCAGGGACAGTTACGAGCAGTACTTC	CSVRDSYEQYF
-	TRBV30	-	TRBJ2-2	TGTGCCTGGAACCCAGTCACCGGGGAGCTGTTTTTT	CAWNPVTGELFF
-	TRBV5-1	-	TRBJ2-7	TGCGCCAGCAGCTTGGTGGTCGGGGACGAGCAGTACTTC	CASSLVVGDEQYF
-	TRBV10-3	TRBD2	TRBJ2-5	TGTGCCATCAGAAGGACTAGCGGGAGTCAAGAGACCCAGTACTTC	CAIRRTSGSQETQYF
-	TRBV11-2	-	TRBJ2-7	TGTGCCAGCAGCTTAGGTGCTCGAGTTGGCTACGAGCAGTACTTC	CASSLGARVGYEQYF
-	TRBV19	-	TRBJ2-3	TGTGCCAGCGCTGTGGAAGGGGAACTAGCCGAGGCAGATACGCAGTATTTT	CASAVEGELAEADTQYF
-	TRBV19	-	TRBJ2-2	TGTGCCAGTAGTGCGGGACGCCTGGTAGGCGCCGGGGAGCTGTTTTTT	CASSAGRLVGAGELFF
-	TRBV5-6	-	TRBJ1-2	TGTGCCAGCAGCGCCGCAGGGTATGGCTACACCTTC	CASSAAGYGYTF
-	TRBV29-1	-	TRBJ2-7	TGCAGCGTTGAGGGAGGGGGATACGAGCAGTACTTC	CSVEGGGYEQYF
-	TRBV7-9	TRBD2	TRBJ2-1	TGTGCCAGCACCTCCCGAGAACTAGCGGGAGGCAATGAGCAGTTCTTC	CASTSRELAGGNEQFF
-	TRBV11-3	-	TRBJ2-7	TGTGCCAGCAGCTTTAATTTGGGGTACGAGCAGTACTTC	CASSFNLGYEQYF
-	TRBV7-3	-	TRBJ2-1	TGTGCCAGCAGCTTAATTGGAGGGGATAATGAGCAGTTCTTC	CASSLIGGDNEQFF
-	TRBV4-1	-	TRBJ1-2	TGCGCCAGCAGCCAAGAGCAGGGGCGGGACTATGGCTACACCTTC	CASSQEQGRDYGYTF
-	TRBV14	-	TRBJ1-3	TGTGCCAGCAGCCAACAAACTGAAGGGCTTGGAAACACCATATATTTT	CASSQQTEGLGNTIYF
-	TRBV2	-	TRBJ1-1	TGTGCCAGCAGACGAAAACTACTCAGGGCGGGGGACACTGAAGCTTTCTTT	CASRRKLLRAGDTEAFF
-	TRBV19	-	TRBJ1-1	TGTGCCAGCTCACGGACTCACTTTGGAGAAGCTTTCTTT	CASSRTHFGEAFF
-	TRBV7-9	-	TRBJ2-5	TGTGCCAGCAGCTTAGCAGTAGCGGTGGAGCAGTACTTC	CASSLAVAVEQYF
-	TRBV13	TRBD1	TRBJ2-7	TGTGCCAGCAGCCCCCGGGACAGGCCCTACGAGCAGTACTTC	CASSPRDRPYEQYF
-	TRBV5-4	TRBD2	TRBJ2-7	TGTGCCAGCAGCTCCGGACTAGCGGGAGCCTACGAGCAGTACTTC	CASSSGLAGAYEQYF
-	TRBV7-6	-	TRBJ2-1	TGTGCCAGCAGCTTAAGTCAGGGGGGAAGTGAGCAGTTCTTC	CASSLSQGGSEQFF
-	TRBV28	-	TRBJ1-4	TGTGCCAGCAGTTTCATAGACCAGACAACTAATGAAAAACTGTTTTTT	CASSFIDQTTNEKLFF
few	TRBV27	-	TRBJ2-1	TGTGCCAGCAGTTTAATAGCGCCGAGCTCCTACAATGAGCAGTTCTTC	CASSLIAPSSYNEQFF
-	TRBV6-9	TRBD1	TRBJ1-1	TGTGCCAGCAGTTATCCTCCCCAGGGGGCGACTGAAGCTTTCTTT	CASSYPPQGATEAFF
-	TRBV2	-	TRBJ2-3	TGTGCCAGCAGCACTCTCCAGCGGAAGGCAGATACGCAGTATTTT	CASSTLQRKADTQYF
once	TRBV6-1	TRBD2	TRBJ2-7	TGTGCCAGCAGCGCGACTAGCGGGGTATCCGAGCAGTACTTC	CASSATSGVSEQYF
-	TRBV6-1	TRBD1	TRBJ2-2	TGTGCCAGCAGTGAACCGGGACAGTACACCGGGGAGCTGTTTTTT	CASSEPGQYTGELFF
-	TRBV7-3	TRBD2	TRBJ2-1	TGTGCCAGCAGCTTACTAGCGGGACCCTACAATGAGCAGTTCTTC	CASSLLAGPYNEQFF
-	TRBV19	-	TRBJ2-1	TGTGCCAGTAGTATATCCGAGGAGGGTGCCAATGAGCAGTTCTTC	CASSISEEGANEQFF
-	TRBV5-6	-	TRBJ2-2	TGTGCCAGCAGCCGAAATGGTCAGACTTACACCGGGGAGCTGTTTTTT	CASSRNGQTYTGELFF
-	TRBV6-5	-	TRBJ2-6	TGTGCCAGCAGTTACCCGAACCTTGGGGTCCTGACTTTC	CASSYPNLGVLTF
-	TRBV7-8	-	TRBJ2-7	TGTGCCAGCAGCCGTACACCGGGACGGATCCTTTACGAGCAGTACTTC	CASSRTPGRILYEQYF
few	TRBV9	-	TRBJ2-3	TGTGCCAGCAGCGGTAGCGGTTCTAGCACAGATACGCAGTATTTT	CASSGSGSSTDTQYF
once	TRBV7-9	-	TRBJ2-3	TGTGCCAGCAGCCCCCCTCTCGGCCCCAACCCCCTCGCAGATACGCAGTATTTT	CASSPPLGPNPLADTQYF
-	TRBV6-5	-	TRBJ1-1	TGTGCCAGCAGTTTATTCGGACCGAACACTGAAGCTTTCTTT	CASSLFGPNTEAFF
-	TRBV25-1	-	TRBJ2-1	TGTGCCAGCAGTGAAGGGCGGGATCAGTTCTTC	CASSEGRDQFF
-	TRBV4-1	TRBD1	TRBJ2-2	TGCGCCAGCAGCCAAGAGCCGACAGGGGTCTACACCGGGGAGCTGTTTTTT	CASSQEPTGVYTGELFF